The 26 T cell receptor beta chains below all came from one sample that was sequenced in a study of T cell repertoires in cytomegalovirus infection. TCRdb redid the calling of the reads with MiXCR, one entry per CDR3 protein. The data contain about 160,000 distinct CDR3 sequences, about a fifth of them singletons. Their cognate antigens are unknown. The material was CD8+ T cells from cultured PBMCs, obtained from culture after CMV antigen stimulation. These receptors were collected from a human donor in good health (CMV status not recorded). Some clones in this sample may be carry-over from other donors' samples.

The genes are TRBV6-5 and TRBJ2-1, with D tentatively TRBD1 (5 bases). The CDR3 spans 12 residues. V was pared by 3 bases and J by 8 bases, with 8 bases between. Germline CDR1 and CDR2: MNHEY and SVGAGI. The CDR3 reads CASSYQGHEQFF. The CDR3 nucleotides read TGTGCCAGCAGTTATCAGGGCCATGAGCAGTTCTTC.

This clonotype has more than one count but fewer than ten. The chain employs TRBV7-2 and TRBJ2-7; 7 positions agree with TRBD1. Losses at the gene ends were 2 bases for V and 2 bases for J; bases not matched to a gene: 9. This CDR3 is 16 amino acids long. Germline CDR1 is SGHTA and CDR2 is FQGNSA. The DNA of the CDR3 is TGTGCCAGCAGCTTAAAGGGAACAGGGGTCGCCTACGAGCAGTACTTC. Protein product: CASSLKGTGVAYEQYF.

The V call is TRBV6-2 or TRBV6-3, the J call TRBJ2-7, with D perhaps matching TRBD1 or TRBD2 (6 bases each). The CDR3 contains 18 residues. Trimming took off 2 bases at V and 0 bases at J, with 20 bases between the two ends. The germline V gene encodes CDR1 MNHEY and CDR2 SVGEGT. The CDR3 is CASSYLGGWDSNSYEQYF. CDR3 nucleotide sequence: TGTGCCAGCAGTTACCTAGGGGGTTGGGACTCCAACTCCTACGAGCAGTACTTC.

The rearrangement uses TRBV7-6 and TRBJ2-1; 10 bases align to TRBD2. Germline lookup yields CDR1 SGHVS and CDR2 FNYEAQ. With 5 bases clipped from V and 8 bases from J, the junction kept 6 bases outside the gene matches. This CDR3 has 14 amino acids. The CDR3 coding sequence is TGTGCCAGCAGCCCTAGCGGGGGCTTAGATGAGCAGTTCTTC. Translation: CASSPSGGLDEQFF.

The chain has TRBV7-9 and TRBJ2-1; D is unresolved. CDR3 size: 16 residues. Germline V CDR1 and CDR2: SEHNR, FQNEAQ (reference sequence). Trimming stripped 0 bases from V and 4 bases from J, with 13 bases between. The CDR3 loop is CASSLAQAENYNEQFF. As DNA, the CDR3 is TGTGCCAGCAGCTTAGCGCAGGCGGAAAATTACAATGAGCAGTTCTTC. The full variable domain, rest sourced from reference TRBV7-9 and TRBJ2-1, is DTGVSQNPRHKITKRGQNVTFRCDPISEHNRLYWYRQTLGQGPEFLTYFQNEAQLEKSRLLSDRFSAERPKGSFSTLEIQRTEQGDSAMYLCASSLAQAENYNEQFFGPGTRLTVL.

This clonotype was found many times. The J gene is TRBJ2-1, the V gene TRBV7-8; D assignment may be TRBD1 or TRBD2 (5 bases each). V lost 5 bases to trimming and J lost 1 base, with 18 bases between them. Germline loops: CDR1 SGHVS, CDR2 FQNEAQ. This CDR3 spans 17 amino acids. This chain's CDR3 is CASSPSAGTASYNEQFF. CDR3 coding DNA: TGTGCCAGCAGCCCCTCTGCCGGGACCGCGTCCTACAATGAGCAGTTCTTC.

This clonotype has more than one count but fewer than ten. The rearrangement uses TRBV6-2 or TRBV6-3 and TRBJ2-7, with 14 bases matching TRBD2. The CDR3 has 15 residues. Germline CDR1 and CDR2: MNHEY and SVGEGT. V shed 5 bases, J shed 2 bases, and the junction held 2 bases outside the gene matches. The CDR3 DNA reads as TGTGCCAGCAGTGGGGGACTAGCGGGGGCCTACGAGCAGTACTTC. Its protein product is CASSGGLAGAYEQYF.

This clonotype was seen repeatedly, ten times or more. V usage is TRBV7-2 and J usage is TRBJ2-1, with a possible D match to TRBD2 (5 bases). The CDR3 length is 14 residues. Trimming took off 1 base at V and 7 bases at J, with 11 bases between the two ends. Per germline, CDR1 SGHTA and CDR2 FQGNSA. The CDR3: CASSLGRGANEQFF. CDR3 in DNA: TGTGCCAGCAGCTTAGGACGGGGTGCTAATGAGCAGTTCTTC.

This clonotype was counted a few times. This chain uses TRBV4-3 with TRBJ2-1; TRBD2 agrees at 8 bases. With V trimmed by 3 bases and J by 5 bases, 6 bases remained unmatched. Germline V gives CDR1 LGHNA, CDR2 YSLEER. The length of the CDR3 is 15 residues. CDR3 DNA sequence: TGCGCCAGCAGCCATGTAGCGGGGCCCGACAATGAGCAGTTCTTC. This gives the protein CASSHVAGPDNEQFF.

This clonotype occurred a few times. The chain couples TRBV12-3 or TRBV12-4 to TRBJ1-1, with D hard to call. This CDR3 has 13 amino acids. V lost 2 bases to trimming and J lost 5 bases, with 9 bases between them. DNA of the CDR3: TGTGCCAGCAGTTTATTATTGGGGACTGAAGCTTTCTTT. It specifies CASSLLLGTEAFF.

The CDR3 loop is CASSQDDEETEAFF. Written as DNA, the CDR3 is TGCGCCAGCAGCCAAGACGATGAGGAGACTGAAGCTTTCTTT. This chain links TRBV4-3 with TRBJ1-1, with D hard to call. Germline assignment: CDR1 LGHNA and CDR2 YSLEER. V was clipped by 0 bases and J by 5 bases, with 10 bases between them. This CDR3 region has 14 residues.

This chain connects TRBV7-9 to TRBJ2-7; possibly TRBD1 or TRBD2 for D (5 bases each). This CDR3 is built from 17 residues. Trimming took 5 bases from V and 4 from J, leaving 24 bases between them. Germline-derived CDR1 and CDR2 are SEHNR and FQNEAQ (reference sequence). The CDR3 bases are TGTGCCAGCAGCCCCGGCAGGGTTGATGGGAGTAGTTACGAGCAGTACTTC. Translating gives CASSPGRVDGSSYEQYF.

V usage is TRBV6-2 or TRBV6-3 and J usage is TRBJ2-1, with 7 bases lining up with TRBD1. The CDR3 is 16 amino acids. Looked up from germline, CDR1 is MNHEY and CDR2 is SVGEGT. Trimming at V came to 8 bases and at J to 8 bases, leaving 18 bases not matched to a gene. CDR3 bases: TGTGCCAGCGGGAACTCCTTCTCTACAGGGGTCGATGAGCAGTTCTTC. It translates to CASGNSFSTGVDEQFF.

This clonotype has only a few counts. The chain links TRBV24-1 to TRBJ2-1; 8 positions agree with TRBD2. This CDR3 contains 18 residues. The germline CDR1 and CDR2 sequences are KGHDR and SFDVKD. J was trimmed by 8 bases and V by 3 bases; bases with no gene match: 17. DNA for the CDR3: TGTGCCACCAGTGATGGTCGGGGGGGCACCAAGCCTAGGGATGAGCAGTTCTTC. Amino acid sequence: CATSDGRGGTKPRDEQFF.

This sequence joins TRBV7-6 and TRBJ2-1; the match to TRBD2 covers 9 bases. The CDR3 loop spans 15 amino acids. Per the germline V gene, CDR1 is SGHVS and CDR2 is FNYEAQ. V gave up 5 bases and J gave up 7 bases; unmatched junction bases: 9. The CDR3 sequence is CASSATRGGLNEQFF. For the CDR3, the DNA is TGTGCCAGCAGCGCAACGCGGGGGGGCTTAAATGAGCAGTTCTTC.

This clonotype was seen a handful of times. DNA of the CDR3: TGTGCCAGCAGCTTGCTGGACGGGAACACTGAAGCTTTCTTT. It translates to CASSLLDGNTEAFF. The chain uses TRBV7-2 and TRBJ1-1; D gene uncertain. The V end was cut by 3 bases, the J end by 1 base, with 9 bases between. CDR3 length: 14 amino acids. Germline CDR1 reads SGHTA; CDR2 reads FQGNSA.

CDR3 in DNA: TGCGCCAGCAGCCAAGCATTTACAGGGAGCCCCTATGGCTACACCTTC. Protein sequence: CASSQAFTGSPYGYTF. The chain joins TRBV4-1 to TRBJ1-2; tentative D call: TRBD1 (6 bases). CDR1 and CDR2 from the germline V gene are MGHRA and YSYEKL. Trimming took 1 base from V and 4 from J, leaving 16 bases between them. This CDR3 spans 16 amino acids.

This chain connects TRBV7-2 to TRBJ2-1, with 8 bases matching TRBD2. The junction had 3 bases not matched to a gene; V was cut back by 1 base and J by 4 bases. Per germline, CDR1 SGHTA and CDR2 FQGNSA. The CDR3 runs to 15 residues. The CDR3 spells CASSLVGGGYNEQFF. CDR3 DNA sequence: TGTGCCAGCAGCTTAGTCGGGGGGGGTTACAATGAGCAGTTCTTC.

This chain connects TRBV6-2 or TRBV6-3 to TRBJ2-7, with D hard to call. Trimming took off 4 bases at V and 0 bases at J, with 7 bases between the two ends. This CDR3 contains 13 residues. The germline gives CDR1 MNHEY, CDR2 SVGEGT. CDR3 amino acids: CASSFRSSYEQYF. CDR3 DNA: TGTGCCAGCAGTTTCAGGAGCTCCTACGAGCAGTACTTC.

In its sample, this clonotype was seen a few times. The chain recombines TRBV7-8 with TRBJ1-2; 7 positions agree with TRBD1. Germline V gene data show CDR1 as SGHVS and CDR2 as FQNEAQ. CDR3 size: 14 residues. Losses at the gene ends were 5 bases for V and 4 bases for J; bases not matched to a gene: 7. Written as DNA, the CDR3 is TGTGCCAGCAGCCGCAGGACAGGAAGCTATGGCTACACCTTC. As protein: CASSRRTGSYGYTF.

This chain joins TRBV27 and TRBJ1-6; TRBD1 matches 9 bases. The V and J ends lost 5 bases and 5 bases, in that order; junction bases with no gene match: 4. Germline lookup yields CDR1 MNHEY and CDR2 SMNVEV (reference sequence). The length of the CDR3 is 15 residues. CDR3 bases: TGTGCCAGCAGTCCCCGGGACAGGGATAATTCACCCCTCCACTTT. It codes for CASSPRDRDNSPLHF.

The CDR3 region has the DNA TGTGCCAGCAGACCTACCTACTCTGGGGGCGATTCAGCTGAAGCTTTCTTT. It yields the protein CASRPTYSGGDSAEAFF. The J gene is TRBJ1-1, the V gene TRBV12-3 or TRBV12-4; the D gene is possibly TRBD1 (6 bases). Trimming left V 6 bases short and J 6 bases short, with 26 bases between. The CDR3 consists of 17 residues.

This clonotype showed up just a few times. The gene calls are TRBV5-6 and TRBJ2-1, with 7 bases that match TRBD1. There are 16 residues in the CDR3. Germline V CDR1 and CDR2: SGHDT, YYEEEE. With V trimmed by 1 base and J by 4 bases, 8 bases remained unmatched. Written as DNA, the CDR3 is TGTGCCAGCAGCTTGCCGGGACAGAAATTATACAATGAGCAGTTCTTC. Protein product: CASSLPGQKLYNEQFF.

The J gene is TRBJ2-7, the V gene TRBV15; TRBD2 aligns across 15 bases. V shed 0 bases and J 9 bases; nucleotides not matched to a gene: 6. Looked up from germline, CDR1 is LNHNV and CDR2 is YYDKDF (reference sequence). The CDR3 loop spans 16 amino acids. CDR3 nucleotide sequence: TGTGCCACCAGCAGAGAAGGACTAGCGGGGGGGGTATGGCAGTACTTC. It specifies CATSREGLAGGVWQYF.

In the case of this clonotype: This sequence may be a read error, since a much larger clone differs from it by one base. This sequence joins TRBV7-2 and TRBJ2-1; TRBD2 matches 11 bases. This CDR3 is 16 amino acids long. Germline V gene sequence: CDR1 SGHTA, CDR2 FQGNSA. CDR3: CASSPTSGGLYNEHFF. CDR3 in DNA: TGTGCCAGCAGCCCAACTAGCGGGGGCCTCTACAATGAGCACTTCTTC.

V and J are TRBV7-9 and TRBJ2-5; 14 bases agree with TRBD2. V lost 2 bases and J lost 3; bases outside the gene matches: 2. The CDR3 is 16 amino acids. The V gene's germline CDR1 is SEHNR and CDR2 FQNEAQ (reference sequence). CDR3 nucleotide sequence: TGTGCCAGCAGCTTACGGGGACTAGCGGGGGAAGAGACCCAGTACTTC. Its protein product is CASSLRGLAGEETQYF.